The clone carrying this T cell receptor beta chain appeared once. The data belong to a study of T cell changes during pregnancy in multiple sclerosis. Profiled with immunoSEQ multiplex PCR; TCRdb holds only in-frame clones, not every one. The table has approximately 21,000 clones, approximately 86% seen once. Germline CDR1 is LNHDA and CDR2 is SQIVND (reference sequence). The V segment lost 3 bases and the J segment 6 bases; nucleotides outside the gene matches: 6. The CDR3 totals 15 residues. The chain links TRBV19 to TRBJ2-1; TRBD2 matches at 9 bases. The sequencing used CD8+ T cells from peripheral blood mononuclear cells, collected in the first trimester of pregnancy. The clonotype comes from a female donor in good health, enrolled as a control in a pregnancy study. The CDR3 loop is CASSMTGLAANEQFF. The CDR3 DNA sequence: TGTGCCAGTAGTATGACGGGACTAGCTGCCAATGAGCAGTTCTTC. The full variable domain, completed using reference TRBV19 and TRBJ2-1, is DGGITQSPKYLFRKEGQNVTLSCEQNLNHDAMYWYRQDPGQGLRLIYYSQIVNDFQKGDIAEGYSVSREKKESFPLTVTSAQKNPTAFYLCASSMTGLAANEQFFGPGTRLTVL.